Following are 3 T cell receptor beta chains from one sample sequenced in a study of CD8+CD57+ T cells in acquired aplastic anemia. The TCR beta profiling, which covered VDJ combination and CDR3 sequence, was carried out using genomic DNA as the template. TCRdb itself ran the reads through MiXCR, one entry per CDR3 protein. The table records 150,000 to 200,000 distinct CDR3 sequences, 64% of them present only once. The source material was sorted CD4+, CD8+, or CD8+CD57+ T cells (not recorded which) from PBMCs. These receptors originate from a human donor with severe aplastic anemia or a healthy control (not recorded which).

This clonotype has a count of ten or more. Here the CDR3 DNA reads TGTGCCAGCAGTTTAGCTCGGGGGGTGGGCACTGAAGCTTTCTTT. This encodes CASSLARGVGTEAFF. The chain employs TRBV12-3 or TRBV12-4 and TRBJ1-1; the D gene is possibly TRBD1 (5 bases). This CDR3 spans 15 amino acids. V was shortened by 0 bases and J by 4 bases, with 12 bases between the two germline ends.

CDR3 nucleotides: TGTGCCAGCAGCTTAGCGTCCCTCTCTGGAAACACCATATATTTT. It codes for CASSLASLSGNTIYF. The rearrangement uses TRBV7-2 and TRBJ1-3; D is uncertain. The germline V and J ends were trimmed by 0 bases and 0 bases, with 6 bases remaining between them. The CDR3 is 15 residues long. From germline, CDR1 is SGHTA and CDR2 FQGNSA.

This clonotype was counted between two and nine times. The genes are TRBV7-2 and TRBJ2-3, with D hard to call. Germline V gene lookup returns CDR1 SGHTA and CDR2 FQGNSA. Trimming pared 1 base from V and 4 bases from J, leaving 3 bases between. This CDR3 is built from 12 residues. Here the CDR3 DNA reads TGTGCCAGCAGCTTAGTTGCAGATACGCAGTATTTT. This gives the protein CASSLVADTQYF.